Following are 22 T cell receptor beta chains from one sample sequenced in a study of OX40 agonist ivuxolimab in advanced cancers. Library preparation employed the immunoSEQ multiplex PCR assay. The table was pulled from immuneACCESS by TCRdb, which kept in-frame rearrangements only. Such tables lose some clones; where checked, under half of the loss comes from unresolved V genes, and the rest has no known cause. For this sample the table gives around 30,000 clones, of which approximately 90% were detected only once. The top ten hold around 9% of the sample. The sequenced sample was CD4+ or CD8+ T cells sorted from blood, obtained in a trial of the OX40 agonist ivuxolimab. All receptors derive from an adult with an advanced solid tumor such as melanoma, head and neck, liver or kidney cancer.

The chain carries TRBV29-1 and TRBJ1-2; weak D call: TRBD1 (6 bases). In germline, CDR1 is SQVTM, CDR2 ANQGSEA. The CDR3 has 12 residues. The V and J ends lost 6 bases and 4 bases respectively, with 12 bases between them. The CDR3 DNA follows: TGCAGCGTGGAGGACAGCTCCTATGGCTACACCTTC. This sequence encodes CSVEDSSYGYTF.

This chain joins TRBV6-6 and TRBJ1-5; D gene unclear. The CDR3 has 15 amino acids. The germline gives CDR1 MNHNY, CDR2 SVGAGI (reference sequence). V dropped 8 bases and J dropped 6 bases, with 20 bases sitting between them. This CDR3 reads CASLDVLEGSQPQHF. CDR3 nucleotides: TGTGCCAGCTTAGATGTCCTGGAGGGTAGTCAGCCCCAGCATTTT.

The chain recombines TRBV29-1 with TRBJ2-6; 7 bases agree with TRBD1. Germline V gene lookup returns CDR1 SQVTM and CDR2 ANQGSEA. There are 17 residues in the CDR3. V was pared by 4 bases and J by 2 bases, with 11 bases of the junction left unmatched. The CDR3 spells CSVGQQGSYPGANVLTF. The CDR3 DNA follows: TGCAGCGTTGGCCAACAGGGGTCATACCCTGGGGCCAACGTCCTGACTTTC. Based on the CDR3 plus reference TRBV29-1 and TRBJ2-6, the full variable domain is SAVISQKPSRDICQRGTSLTIQCQVDSQVTMMFWYRQQPGQSLTLIATANQGSEATYESGFVIDKFPISRPNLTFSTLTVSNMSPEDSSIYLCSVGQQGSYPGANVLTFGAGSRLTVL.

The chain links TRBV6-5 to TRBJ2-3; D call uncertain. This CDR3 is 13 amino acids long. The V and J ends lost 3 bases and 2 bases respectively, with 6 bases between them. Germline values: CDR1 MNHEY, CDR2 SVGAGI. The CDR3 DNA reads TGTGCCAGCAGTTATTTTTACACAGATACGCAGTATTTT. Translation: CASSYFYTDTQYF.

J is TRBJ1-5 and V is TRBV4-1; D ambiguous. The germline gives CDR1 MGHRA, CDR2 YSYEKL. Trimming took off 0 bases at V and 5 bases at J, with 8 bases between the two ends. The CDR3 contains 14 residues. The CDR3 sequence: CASSQERNYQPQHF. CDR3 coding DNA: TGCGCCAGCAGCCAAGAGAGGAATTATCAGCCCCAGCATTTT.

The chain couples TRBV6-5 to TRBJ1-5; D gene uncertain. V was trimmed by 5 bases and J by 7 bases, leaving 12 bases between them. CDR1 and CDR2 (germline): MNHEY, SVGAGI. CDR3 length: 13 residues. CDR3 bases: TGTGCCAGCAGTGATTTGGGGAGCCAGCCCCAGCATTTT. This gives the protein CASSDLGSQPQHF.

The CDR3 loop reads CASSLDGGKETQYF. As DNA, the CDR3 is TGCGCCAGCAGCCTAGACGGCGGGAAAGAGACCCAGTACTTC. This chain links TRBV4-1 with TRBJ2-5; weak D call: TRBD2 (6 bases). V was clipped by 4 bases and J by 3 bases, with 12 bases between them. The CDR3 is 14 amino acids. From germline, CDR1 is MGHRA and CDR2 YSYEKL.

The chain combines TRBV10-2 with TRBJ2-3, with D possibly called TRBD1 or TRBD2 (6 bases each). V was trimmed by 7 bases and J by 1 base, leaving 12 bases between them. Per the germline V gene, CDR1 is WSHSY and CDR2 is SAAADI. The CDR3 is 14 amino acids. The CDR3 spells CASKGGPRTDTQYF. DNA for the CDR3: TGCGCCAGCAAAGGGGGGCCTCGCACAGATACGCAGTATTTT.

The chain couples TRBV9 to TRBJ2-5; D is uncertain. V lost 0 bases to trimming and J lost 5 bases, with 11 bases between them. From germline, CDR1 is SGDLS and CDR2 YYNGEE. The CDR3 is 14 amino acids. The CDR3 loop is CASSVDTSLETQYF. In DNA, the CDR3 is TGTGCCAGCAGCGTAGATACGAGCTTGGAGACCCAGTACTTC. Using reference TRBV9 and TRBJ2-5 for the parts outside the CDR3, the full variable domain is DSGVTQTPKHLITATGQRVTLRCSPRSGDLSVYWYQQSLDQGLQFLIQYYNGEERAKGNILERFSAQQFPDLHSELNLSSLELGDSALYFCASSVDTSLETQYFGPGTRLLVL.

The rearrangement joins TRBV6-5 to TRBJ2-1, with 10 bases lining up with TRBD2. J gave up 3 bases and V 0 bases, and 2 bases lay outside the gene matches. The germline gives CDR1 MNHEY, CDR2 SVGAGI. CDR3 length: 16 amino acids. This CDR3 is CASSYSGLADYNEQFF. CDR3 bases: TGTGCCAGCAGTTACTCCGGACTAGCGGACTACAATGAGCAGTTCTTC.

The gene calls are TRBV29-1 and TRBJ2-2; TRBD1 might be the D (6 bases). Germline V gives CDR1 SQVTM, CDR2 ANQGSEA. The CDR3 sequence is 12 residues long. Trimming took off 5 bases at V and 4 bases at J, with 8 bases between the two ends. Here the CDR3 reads CSVIGGTGELFF. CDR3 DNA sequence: TGCAGCGTTATAGGGGGCACCGGGGAGCTGTTTTTT.

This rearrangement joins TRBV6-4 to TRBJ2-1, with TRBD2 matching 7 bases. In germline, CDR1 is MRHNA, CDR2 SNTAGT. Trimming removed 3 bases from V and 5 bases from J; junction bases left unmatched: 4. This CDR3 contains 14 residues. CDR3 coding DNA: TGTGCCAGCAGTGAAGTGGGGGGGAACAATGAGCAGTTCTTC. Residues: CASSEVGGNNEQFF.

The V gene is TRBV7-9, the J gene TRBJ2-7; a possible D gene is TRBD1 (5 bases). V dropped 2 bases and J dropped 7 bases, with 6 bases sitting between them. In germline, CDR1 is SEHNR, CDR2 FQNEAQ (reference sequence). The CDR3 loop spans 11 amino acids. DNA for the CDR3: TGTGCCAGCAGCTTAAGGGGAGAGCAGTACTTC. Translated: CASSLRGEQYF.

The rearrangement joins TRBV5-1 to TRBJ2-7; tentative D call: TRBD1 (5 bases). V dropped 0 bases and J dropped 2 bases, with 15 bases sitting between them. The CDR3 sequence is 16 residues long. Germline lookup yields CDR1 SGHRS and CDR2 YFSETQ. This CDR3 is CASSLEGQGSTYEQYF. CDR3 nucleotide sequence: TGCGCCAGCAGCTTGGAGGGGCAGGGTTCGACCTACGAGCAGTACTTC.

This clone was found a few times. The CDR3 DNA reads TGTGCCAGCAGCTTCACTCAGACAGGGAAAAATCAGCCCCAGCATTTT. It codes for CASSFTQTGKNQPQHF. J is TRBJ1-5 and V is TRBV7-9; 7 bases match TRBD1. V lost 3 bases, J lost 4 bases, and 9 bases stayed unmatched. The CDR3 has 16 amino acids. CDR1 is SEHNR, CDR2 FQNEAQ, per germline (reference sequence).

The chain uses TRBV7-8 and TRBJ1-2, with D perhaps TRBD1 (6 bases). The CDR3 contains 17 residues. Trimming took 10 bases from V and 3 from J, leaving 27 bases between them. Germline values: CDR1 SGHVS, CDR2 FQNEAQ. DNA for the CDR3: TGTGCCATCTCCCCAATGATGGGGGGCCTATTTCACTATGGCTACACCTTC. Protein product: CAISPMMGGLFHYGYTF.

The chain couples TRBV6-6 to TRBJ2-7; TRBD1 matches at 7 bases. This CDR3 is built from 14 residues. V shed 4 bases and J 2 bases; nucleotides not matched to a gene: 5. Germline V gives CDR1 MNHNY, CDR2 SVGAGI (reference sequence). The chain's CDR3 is CASSSLGQTYEQYF. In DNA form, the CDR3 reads TGTGCCAGCAGTTCCCTGGGACAGACCTACGAGCAGTACTTC.

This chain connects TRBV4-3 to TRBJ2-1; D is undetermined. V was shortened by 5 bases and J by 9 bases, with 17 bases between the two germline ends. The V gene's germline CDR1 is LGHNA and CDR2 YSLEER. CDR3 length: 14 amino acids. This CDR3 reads CASSGATSNVEQFF. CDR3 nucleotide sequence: TGCGCCAGCAGCGGAGCGACTTCTAATGTTGAGCAGTTCTTC.

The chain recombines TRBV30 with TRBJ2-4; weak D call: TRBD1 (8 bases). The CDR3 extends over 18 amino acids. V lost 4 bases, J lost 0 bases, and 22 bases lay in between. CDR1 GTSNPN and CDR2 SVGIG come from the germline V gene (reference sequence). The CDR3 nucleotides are TGTGCCTGGACTGGACAGGGAGCGGGGTCAAGAGCCAAAAACATTCAGTACTTC. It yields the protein CAWTGQGAGSRAKNIQYF.

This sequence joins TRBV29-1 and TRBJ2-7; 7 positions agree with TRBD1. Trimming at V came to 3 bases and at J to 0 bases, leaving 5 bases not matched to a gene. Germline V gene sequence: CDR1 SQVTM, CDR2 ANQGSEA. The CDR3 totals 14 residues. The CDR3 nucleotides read TGCAGCGTTGAGACAGGGCTAAGCTCCTACGAGCAGTACTTC. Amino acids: CSVETGLSSYEQYF.

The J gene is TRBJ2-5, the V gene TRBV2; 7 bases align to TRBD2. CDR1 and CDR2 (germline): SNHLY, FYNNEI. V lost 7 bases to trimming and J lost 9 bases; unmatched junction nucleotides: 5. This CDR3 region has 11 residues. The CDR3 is CASKGGGPQYF. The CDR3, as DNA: TGTGCCAGCAAGGGCGGGGGTCCCCAGTACTTC.

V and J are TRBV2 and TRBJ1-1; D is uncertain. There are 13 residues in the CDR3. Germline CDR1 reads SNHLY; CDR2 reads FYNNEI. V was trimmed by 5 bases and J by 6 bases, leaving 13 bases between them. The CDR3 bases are TGTGCCAGCAGTTACAGATGGGAGGCTGAAGCTTTCTTT. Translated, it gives CASSYRWEAEAFF.